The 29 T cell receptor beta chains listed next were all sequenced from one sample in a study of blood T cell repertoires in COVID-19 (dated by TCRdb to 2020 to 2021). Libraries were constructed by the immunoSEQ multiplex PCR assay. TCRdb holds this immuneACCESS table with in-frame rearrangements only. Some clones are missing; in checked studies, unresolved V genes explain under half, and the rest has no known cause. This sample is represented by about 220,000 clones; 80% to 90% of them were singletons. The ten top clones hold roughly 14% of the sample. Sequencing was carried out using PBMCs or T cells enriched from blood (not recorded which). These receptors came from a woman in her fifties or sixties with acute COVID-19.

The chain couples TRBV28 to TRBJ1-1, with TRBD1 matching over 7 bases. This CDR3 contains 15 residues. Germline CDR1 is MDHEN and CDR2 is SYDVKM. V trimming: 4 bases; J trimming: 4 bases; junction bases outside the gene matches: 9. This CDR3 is CASSSLATGSTEAFF. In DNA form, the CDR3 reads TGTGCCAGCAGTTCCCTGGCGACAGGGAGCACTGAAGCTTTCTTT.

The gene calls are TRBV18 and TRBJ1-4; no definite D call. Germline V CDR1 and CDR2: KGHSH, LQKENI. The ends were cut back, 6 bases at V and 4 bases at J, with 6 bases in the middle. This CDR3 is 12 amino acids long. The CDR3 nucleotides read TGTGCCAGCTCCCCCAATAATGAAAAACTGTTTTTT. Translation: CASSPNNEKLFF.

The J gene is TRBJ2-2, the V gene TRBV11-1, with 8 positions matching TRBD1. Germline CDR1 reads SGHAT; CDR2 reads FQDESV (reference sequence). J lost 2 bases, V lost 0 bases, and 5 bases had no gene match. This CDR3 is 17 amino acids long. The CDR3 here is CASSLADRALNTGELFF. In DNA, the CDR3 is TGTGCCAGCAGCTTAGCGGACAGGGCGCTAAACACCGGGGAGCTGTTTTTT.

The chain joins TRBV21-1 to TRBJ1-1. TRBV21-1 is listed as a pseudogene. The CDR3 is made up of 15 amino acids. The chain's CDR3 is CASSKWGVKGTEAFF. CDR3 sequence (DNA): TGTGCCAGCAGCAAATGGGGGGTAAAGGGCACTGAAGCTTTCTTT.

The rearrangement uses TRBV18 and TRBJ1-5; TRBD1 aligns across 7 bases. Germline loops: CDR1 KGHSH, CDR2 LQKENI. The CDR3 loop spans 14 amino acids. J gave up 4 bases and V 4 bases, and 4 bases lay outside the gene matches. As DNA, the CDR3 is TGTGCCAGCTCACACGAACAGGGGAATCAGCCCCAGCATTTT. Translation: CASSHEQGNQPQHF.

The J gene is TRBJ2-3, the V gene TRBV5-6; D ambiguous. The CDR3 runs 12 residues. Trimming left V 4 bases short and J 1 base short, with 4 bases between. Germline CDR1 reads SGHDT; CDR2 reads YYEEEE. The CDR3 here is CASSPGTDTQYF. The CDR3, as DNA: TGTGCCAGCAGCCCAGGCACAGATACGCAGTATTTT.

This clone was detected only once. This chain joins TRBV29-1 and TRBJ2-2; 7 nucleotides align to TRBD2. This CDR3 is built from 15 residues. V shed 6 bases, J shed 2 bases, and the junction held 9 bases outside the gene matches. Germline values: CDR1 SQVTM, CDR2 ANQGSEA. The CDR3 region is CSVLAVATNTGELFF. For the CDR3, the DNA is TGCAGCGTCCTAGCGGTAGCTACCAACACCGGGGAGCTGTTTTTT.

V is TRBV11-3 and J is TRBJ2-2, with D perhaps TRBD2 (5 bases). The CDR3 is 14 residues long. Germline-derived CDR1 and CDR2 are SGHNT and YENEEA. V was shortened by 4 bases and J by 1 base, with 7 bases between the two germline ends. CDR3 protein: CASSSGVNTGELFF. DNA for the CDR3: TGTGCCAGCAGCTCCGGGGTGAACACCGGGGAGCTGTTTTTT.

The CDR3 is CASSQLIGTDTQYF. The CDR3 DNA reads TGCGCCAGCAGCCAATTGATAGGCACAGATACGCAGTATTTT. The V call is TRBV4-1, the J call TRBJ2-3; D gene unclear. The CDR3 has 14 amino acids. V was cut by 2 bases and J by 1 base, with 7 bases left in between. CDR1 and CDR2 from the germline V gene are MGHRA and YSYEKL.

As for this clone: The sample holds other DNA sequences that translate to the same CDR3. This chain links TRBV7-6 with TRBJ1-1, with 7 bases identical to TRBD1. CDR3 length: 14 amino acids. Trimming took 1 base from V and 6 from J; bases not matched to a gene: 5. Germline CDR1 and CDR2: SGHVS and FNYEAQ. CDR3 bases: TGTGCCAGCAGCTTAGTAGGGCAGGGGGCTGAAGCTTTCTTT. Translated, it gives CASSLVGQGAEAFF. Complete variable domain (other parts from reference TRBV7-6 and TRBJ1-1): GAGVSQSPRYKVTKRGQDVALRCDPISGHVSLYWYRQALGQGPEFLTYFNYEAQQDKSGLPNDRFSAERPEGSISTLTIQRTEQRDSAMYRCASSLVGQGAEAFFGQGTRLTVV.

CDR3 sequence: CASSNIPPSYEQYF. The CDR3 nucleotides are TGTGCCAGCAGTAACATCCCACCTTCCTACGAGCAGTACTTC. V gene TRBV28 combines with J gene TRBJ2-7, with unresolved D. The CDR3 has 14 residues. With 5 bases removed from V and 1 base from J, the gap between germline ends came to 12 bases. Germline-derived CDR1 and CDR2 are MDHEN and SYDVKM.

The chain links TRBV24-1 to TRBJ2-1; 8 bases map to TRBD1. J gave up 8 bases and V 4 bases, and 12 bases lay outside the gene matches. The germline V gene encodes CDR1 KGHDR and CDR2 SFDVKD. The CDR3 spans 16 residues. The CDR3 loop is CATSDNNLDRAHEQFF. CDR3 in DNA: TGTGCCACCAGTGACAACAACCTGGACAGGGCCCATGAGCAGTTCTTC.

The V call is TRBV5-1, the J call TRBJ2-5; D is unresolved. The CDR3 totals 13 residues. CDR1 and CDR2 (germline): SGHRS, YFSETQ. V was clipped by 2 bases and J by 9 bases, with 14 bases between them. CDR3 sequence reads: CASSFRDTSAQYF. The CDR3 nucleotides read TGCGCCAGCAGCTTTCGAGACACGTCGGCCCAGTACTTC.

The chain's CDR3 is CSAFGQYGGYTF. In DNA form, the CDR3 reads TGCAGCGCATTCGGACAGTATGGTGGCTACACCTTC. The chain carries TRBV29-1 and TRBJ1-2; a weak D match, TRBD1 (6 bases). CDR1 and CDR2 from the germline V gene are SQVTM and ANQGSEA. The CDR3 loop spans 12 amino acids. Trimming shortened V by 7 bases and J by 7 bases, and 16 bases separated the two germline ends.

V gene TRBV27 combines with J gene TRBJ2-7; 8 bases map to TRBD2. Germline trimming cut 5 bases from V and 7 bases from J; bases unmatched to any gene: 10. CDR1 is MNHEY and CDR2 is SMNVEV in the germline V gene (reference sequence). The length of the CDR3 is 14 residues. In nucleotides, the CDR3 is TGTGCCAGCAGTGAAACCGGGACTAGTGTTGAGCAGTACTTC. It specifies CASSETGTSVEQYF.

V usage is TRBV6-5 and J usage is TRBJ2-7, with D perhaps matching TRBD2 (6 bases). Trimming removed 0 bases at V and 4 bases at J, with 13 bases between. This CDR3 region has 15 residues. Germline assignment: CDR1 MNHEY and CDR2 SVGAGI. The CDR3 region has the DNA TGTGCCAGCAGTTACTCGGGACTCCTTGATTACGAGCAGTACTTC. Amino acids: CASSYSGLLDYEQYF.

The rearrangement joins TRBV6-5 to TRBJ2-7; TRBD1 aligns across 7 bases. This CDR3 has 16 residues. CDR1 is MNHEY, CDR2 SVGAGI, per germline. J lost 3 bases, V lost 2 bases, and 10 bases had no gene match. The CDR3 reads CASSYSGAGGIYEQYF. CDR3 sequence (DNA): TGTGCCAGCAGTTACAGTGGGGCAGGGGGTATCTACGAGCAGTACTTC.

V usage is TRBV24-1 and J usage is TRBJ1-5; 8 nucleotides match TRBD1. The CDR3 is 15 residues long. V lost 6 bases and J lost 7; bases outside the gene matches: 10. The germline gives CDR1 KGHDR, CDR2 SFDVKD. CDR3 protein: CATSPAGQGGQPQHF. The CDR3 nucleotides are TGTGCCACCAGTCCGGCTGGACAGGGAGGCCAGCCCCAGCATTTT.

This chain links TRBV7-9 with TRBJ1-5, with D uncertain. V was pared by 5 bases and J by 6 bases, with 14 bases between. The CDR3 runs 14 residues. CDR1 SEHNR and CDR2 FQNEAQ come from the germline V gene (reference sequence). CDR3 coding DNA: TGTGCCAGCAGCGCCTCTTGGTCCAGTCAGCCCCAGCATTTT. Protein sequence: CASSASWSSQPQHF. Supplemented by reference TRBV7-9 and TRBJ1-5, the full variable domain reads DTGVSQNPRHKITKRGQNVTFRCDPISEHNRLYWYRQTLGQGPEFLTYFQNEAQLEKSRLLSDRFSAERPKGSFSTLEIQRTEQGDSAMYLCASSASWSSQPQHFGDGTRLSIL.

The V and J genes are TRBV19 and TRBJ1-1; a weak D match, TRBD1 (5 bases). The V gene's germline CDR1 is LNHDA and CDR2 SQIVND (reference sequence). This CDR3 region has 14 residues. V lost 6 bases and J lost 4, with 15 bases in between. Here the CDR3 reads CASRTITGGTEAFF. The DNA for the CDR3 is TGTGCCAGTAGAACGATAACAGGTGGCACTGAAGCTTTCTTT.

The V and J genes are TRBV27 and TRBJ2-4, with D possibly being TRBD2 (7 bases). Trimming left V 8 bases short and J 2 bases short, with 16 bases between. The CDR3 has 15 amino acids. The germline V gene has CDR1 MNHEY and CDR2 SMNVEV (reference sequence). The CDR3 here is CASHVGGVPKNIQYF. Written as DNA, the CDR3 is TGTGCCAGCCACGTAGGGGGGGTACCCAAAAACATTCAGTACTTC.

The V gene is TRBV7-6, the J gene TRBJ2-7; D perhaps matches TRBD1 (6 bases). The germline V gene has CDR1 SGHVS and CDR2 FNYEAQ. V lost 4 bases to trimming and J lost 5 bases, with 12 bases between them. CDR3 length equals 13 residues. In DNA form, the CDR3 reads TGTGCCAGCAGCTCATGGGACATGGACGAGCAGTACTTC. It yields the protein CASSSWDMDEQYF.

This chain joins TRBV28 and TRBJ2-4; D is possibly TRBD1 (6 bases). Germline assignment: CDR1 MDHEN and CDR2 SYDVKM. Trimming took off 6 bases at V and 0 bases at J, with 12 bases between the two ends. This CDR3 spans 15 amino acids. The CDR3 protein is CASSPGDEAKNIQYF. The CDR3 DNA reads TGTGCCAGCAGCCCAGGGGATGAAGCCAAAAACATTCAGTACTTC.

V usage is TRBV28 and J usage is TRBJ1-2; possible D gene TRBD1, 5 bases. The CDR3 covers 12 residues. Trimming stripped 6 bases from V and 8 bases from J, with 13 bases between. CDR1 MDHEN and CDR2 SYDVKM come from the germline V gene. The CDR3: CASRTGTLGYTF. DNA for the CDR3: TGTGCCAGCAGGACTGGGACTTTGGGCTACACCTTC.

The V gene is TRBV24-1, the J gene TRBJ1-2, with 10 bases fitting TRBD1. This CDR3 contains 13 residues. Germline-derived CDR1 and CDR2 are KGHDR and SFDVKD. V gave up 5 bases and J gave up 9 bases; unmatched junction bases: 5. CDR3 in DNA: TGTGCCACCAGTGCCCCGGGACAGGGGCGCTACACCTTC. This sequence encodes CATSAPGQGRYTF.

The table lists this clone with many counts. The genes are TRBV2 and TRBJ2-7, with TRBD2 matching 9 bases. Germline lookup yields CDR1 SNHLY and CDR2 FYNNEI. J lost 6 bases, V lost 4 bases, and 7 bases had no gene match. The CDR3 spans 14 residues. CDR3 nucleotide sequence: TGTGCCAGCAGTGTGGGACTAGCCTATGTCGAGCAGTACTTC. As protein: CASSVGLAYVEQYF.

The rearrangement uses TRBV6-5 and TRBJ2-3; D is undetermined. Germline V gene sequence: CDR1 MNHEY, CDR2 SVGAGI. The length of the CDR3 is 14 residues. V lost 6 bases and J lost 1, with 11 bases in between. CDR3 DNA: TGTGCCAGCAGCCAAGCCGGTGGCACAGATACGCAGTATTTT. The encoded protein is CASSQAGGTDTQYF.

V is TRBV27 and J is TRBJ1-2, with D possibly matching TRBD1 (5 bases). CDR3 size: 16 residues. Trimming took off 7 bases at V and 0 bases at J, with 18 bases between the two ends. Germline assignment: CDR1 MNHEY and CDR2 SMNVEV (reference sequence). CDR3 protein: CASKEKGAPSNYGYTF. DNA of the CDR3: TGTGCCAGCAAGGAGAAAGGGGCCCCCTCTAACTATGGCTACACCTTC.

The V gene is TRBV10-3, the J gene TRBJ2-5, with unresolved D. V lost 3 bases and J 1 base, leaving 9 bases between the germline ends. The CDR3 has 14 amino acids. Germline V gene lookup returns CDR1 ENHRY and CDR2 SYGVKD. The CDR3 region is CAISDKNSQETQYF. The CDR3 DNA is TGTGCCATCAGTGATAAGAACTCCCAAGAGACCCAGTACTTC.